These T cell receptor beta chains were read from a single sample in a study of cytomegalovirus exposure and HLA in healthy donors. Only in-frame clones appear in the TCRdb table, and some are missing; sequencing was by immunoSEQ multiplex PCR. The sample carries fewer than 200,000 clones, approximately 81% recorded once. Sequencing was performed on PBMCs. The receptors stem from a man aged 25 to 40 in good health and CMV-seropositive. The conserved cysteine and the conserved F or W are not part of the CDR3 here. For some rows the clone size is stated as once, few or many, or as a class when expanded; others skip it.

J,V,size,CDR3
TRBJ2-3,TRBV7-2,NA,ASSLAGTDGTDTQY
TRBJ1-2,TRBV9,NA,ASSVDTGDVGGYT
TRBJ1-5,TRBV19,NA,ASKKEGRAYNQPQH
TRBJ2-1,TRBV27,NA,ASSSLAGVLEQF
TRBJ2-5,TRBV10-2,NA,ASSAPGQGQETQY
TRBJ1-4,TRBV18,NA,ASSPPARGVREKLF
TRBJ2-6,TRBV4-2,NA,ASSQEDNSGANVLT
TRBJ2-2,TRBV6-1,NA,ASSQGPNTGELF
TRBJ2-7,TRBV6-1,NA,AASPGGGQY
TRBJ2-6,TRBV7-6,NA,ASSQGGSGANVLT
TRBJ2-5,TRBV7-2,NA,ASSPSRDTRQETQY
TRBJ2-3,TRBV7-8,NA,ASSLGASGPTDTQY
TRBJ2-3,TRBV7-6,once,ASSSTQGMGDTQY
TRBJ2-7,TRBV5-1,few,ASSLAGTDYEQY
TRBJ2-1,TRBV7-2,NA,ASSAASGMYQF
TRBJ1-5,TRBV19,NA,ASSRDRGNNQPQH
TRBJ2-5,TRBV21-1,few,ASSNPLGLAGGIGETQY
TRBJ2-6,TRBV7-9,few,ASSLDRVGANVLT